One and the same sample provided the 17 T cell receptor beta chains below, sequenced in a study of blood T cell repertoires in COVID-19. The protocol was immunoSEQ multiplex PCR, while the TCRdb copy is restricted to in-frame clones and leaves out a portion. The sample yields approximately 230,000 clones, 65% to 85% seen once. Input material: peripheral blood. These receptors were collected from a woman between 40 and 55 years old with active or convalescent COVID-19.

The chain joins TRBV27 to TRBJ1-2; 12 nucleotides line up with TRBD1. The CDR3 length is 17 residues. Germline V gene data show CDR1 as MNHEY and CDR2 as SMNVEV (reference sequence). With 6 bases clipped from V and 4 bases from J, the junction kept 12 bases outside the gene matches. For the CDR3, the DNA is TGTGCCAGCAGGAGTCCCGGGACAGGGGGCGCCAGCTATGGCTACACCTTC. It codes for CASRSPGTGGASYGYTF.

The chain joins TRBV10-3 to TRBJ1-2; 9 nucleotides agree with TRBD1. This CDR3 has 14 residues. Per germline, CDR1 ENHRY and CDR2 SYGVKD. Trimming cost V 7 bases and J 5 bases; bases outside gene matches: 8. CDR3 DNA sequence: TGTGCCATCACCTCATGGGACAGGGAGTATGGCTACACCTTC. The encoded protein is CAITSWDREYGYTF.

The rearrangement links TRBV5-1 to TRBJ1-1, with no clear D. Trimming removed 5 bases from V and 4 bases from J, with 15 bases in between. The CDR3 is made up of 14 amino acids. CDR1 SGHRS and CDR2 YFSETQ come from the germline V gene. The CDR3 spells CASRAEGGRTEAFF. The DNA of the CDR3 is TGCGCCAGCAGGGCAGAGGGAGGGCGCACTGAAGCTTTCTTT.

J is TRBJ1-2 and V is TRBV14, with D hard to call. The length of the CDR3 is 14 residues. Trimming stripped 0 bases from V and 4 bases from J, with 9 bases between. From germline, CDR1 is SGHDN and CDR2 FVKESK. The CDR3 reads CASSQDGRSYGYTF. DNA for the CDR3: TGTGCCAGCAGCCAAGACGGGAGGAGCTATGGCTACACCTTC. The full variable domain, with the rest looked up from reference TRBV14 and TRBJ1-2, is EAGVTQFPSHSVIEKGQTVTLRCDPISGHDNLYWYRRVMGKEIKFLLHFVKESKQDESGMPNNRFLAERTGGTYSTLKVQPAELEDSGVYFCASSQDGRSYGYTFGSGTRLTVV.

This clone was seen only a few times. V gene TRBV6-5 combines with J gene TRBJ1-1; 7 nucleotides line up with TRBD1. V was pared by 6 bases and J by 2 bases, with 6 bases of the junction left unmatched. Germline CDR1 and CDR2: MNHEY and SVGAGI. CDR3 size: 14 residues. CDR3 sequence (DNA): TGTGCCAGCAGACGACAGGGCCCCAACACTGAAGCTTTCTTT. It yields the protein CASRRQGPNTEAFF.

This rearrangement joins TRBV5-4 to TRBJ1-5; tentatively, D is TRBD1 (6 bases). V lost 3 bases, J lost 6 bases, and 13 bases lay in between. CDR3 length equals 14 residues. Germline CDR1 reads SGHNT; CDR2 reads YYREEE (reference sequence). The CDR3 nucleotides are TGTGCCAGCAGCTGGGGGGGGGCCCGTCAGCCCCAGCATTTT. The encoded protein is CASSWGGARQPQHF.

The chain joins TRBV12-3 or TRBV12-4 to TRBJ1-1, with D perhaps TRBD1 (6 bases). CDR3 size: 11 residues. V lost 5 bases and J 7 bases, leaving 8 bases between the germline ends. The CDR3 loop is CASSRTDEAFF. CDR3 in DNA: TGTGCCAGCAGTCGGACAGATGAAGCTTTCTTT.

For this clone: Since no conserved phenylalanine or tryptophan closes the CDR3, a read error is the likely cause. The DNA is omitted, as the CDR3 cannot be located on it reliably, and the CDR3 follows TCRdb's listing. The chain is built from TRBV11-2 and TRBJ1-2. The CDR3 length is 11 residues, termini included. CDR1 is SGHAT, CDR2 FQNNGV, per germline. The CDR3 loop is CASSLVRRGEL.

CDR3 protein: CASSLDPGYGYTF. In nucleotides, the CDR3 is TGTGCCAGCAGCTTGGATCCAGGGTATGGCTACACCTTC. The J gene is TRBJ1-2, the V gene TRBV5-5; perhaps TRBD1 as D (5 bases). Germline V gene data show CDR1 as SGHKS and CDR2 as YYEKEE (reference sequence). This CDR3 comprises 13 residues. V was clipped by 0 bases and J by 5 bases, with 8 bases between them.

V is TRBV9 and J is TRBJ2-1; 7 nucleotides align to TRBD2. V lost 4 bases, J lost 3 bases, and 10 bases stayed unmatched. The CDR3 spans 16 residues. Germline-derived CDR1 and CDR2 are SGDLS and YYNGEE. In DNA, the CDR3 is TGTGCCAGCAGCTCAACGACGGGGGGAAGCTACAATGAGCAGTTCTTC. The encoded protein is CASSSTTGGSYNEQFF.

The J gene is TRBJ1-1, the V gene TRBV19; a possible D gene is TRBD1 (5 bases). Germline V gene sequence: CDR1 LNHDA, CDR2 SQIVND (reference sequence). The V gene lost 7 bases and the J gene lost 7 bases, with 13 bases spanning the gap. The CDR3 contains 12 residues. The CDR3 coding sequence is TGTGCCAGTAAGGGGCGGCACCTTGAAGCTTTCTTT. This gives the protein CASKGRHLEAFF. Full variable domain (remainder filled in from reference TRBV19 and TRBJ1-1): DGGITQSPKYLFRKEGQNVTLSCEQNLNHDAMYWYRQDPGQGLRLIYYSQIVNDFQKGDIAEGYSVSREKKESFPLTVTSAQKNPTAFYLCASKGRHLEAFFGQGTRLTVV.

This clone has just a few counts. This chain connects TRBV28 to TRBJ1-4; weak D call: TRBD1 (5 bases). This CDR3 region has 14 residues. Per germline, CDR1 MDHEN and CDR2 SYDVKM. Trimming left V 4 bases short and J 8 bases short, with 14 bases between. The CDR3 bases are TGTGCCAGCAGTTCCCCTCGGGGGTGGGAAAAACTGTTTTTT. Its translation is CASSSPRGWEKLFF. The complete variable domain, with remaining parts taken from reference TRBV28 and TRBJ1-4, reads DVKVTQSSRYLVKRTGEKVFLECVQDMDHENMFWYRQDPGLGLRLIYFSYDVKMKEKGDIPEGYSVSREKKERFSLILESASTNQTSMYLCASSSPRGWEKLFFGSGTQLSVL.

The gene calls are TRBV5-1 and TRBJ1-5, with D possibly matching TRBD1 (5 bases). Germline assignment: CDR1 SGHRS and CDR2 YFSETQ. Trimming left V 3 bases short and J 1 base short, with 8 bases between. The CDR3 spans 14 residues. CDR3 protein: CASSSGESNQPQHF. Written as DNA, the CDR3 is TGCGCCAGCAGCTCGGGGGAGAGCAATCAGCCCCAGCATTTT.

The chain employs TRBV5-5 and TRBJ1-2; D call uncertain. Trimming cost V 4 bases and J 5 bases, with 12 bases left between them. Germline loops: CDR1 SGHKS, CDR2 YYEKEE (reference sequence). This CDR3 region has 13 residues. For the CDR3, the DNA is TGTGCCAGCAGCCACGAGGGTGGATATGGCTACACCTTC. This translates into CASSHEGGYGYTF. The full variable domain, in which reference TRBV5-5 and TRBJ1-2 provide the parts outside the CDR3, is DAGVTQSPTHLIKTRGQQVTLRCSPISGHKSVSWYQQVLGQGPQFIFQYYEKEERGRGNFPDRFSARQFPNYSSELNVNALLLGDSALYLCASSHEGGYGYTFGSGTRLTVV.

The chain carries TRBV2 and TRBJ2-7, with D maybe TRBD2 (6 bases). V was cut by 6 bases and J by 0 bases, with 9 bases left in between. This CDR3 spans 13 amino acids. CDR1 is SNHLY, CDR2 FYNNEI, per germline. DNA for the CDR3: TGTGCCAGCAGGAAGGGACTCTCCTACGAGCAGTACTTC. It yields the protein CASRKGLSYEQYF.

The chain recombines TRBV7-3 with TRBJ2-3; D might be TRBD2 (7 bases). The CDR3 spans 16 residues. Germline values: CDR1 SGHTA, CDR2 FQGTGA. Trimming stripped 5 bases from V and 1 base from J, with 16 bases between. As DNA, the CDR3 is TGTGCCAGCAGCCCCACAGGGAGGGCTGGCACAGATACGCAGTATTTT. It yields the protein CASSPTGRAGTDTQYF. Using reference TRBV7-3 and TRBJ2-3 for the parts outside the CDR3, the full variable domain is GAGVSQTPSNKVTEKGKYVELRCDPISGHTALYWYRQSLGQGPEFLIYFQGTGAADDSGLPNDRFFAVRPEGSVSTLKIQRTERGDSAVYLCASSPTGRAGTDTQYFGPGTRLTVL.

A remark on this clone: In the same sample, other DNA sequences code for this CDR3. This sequence joins TRBV5-1 and TRBJ2-7, with 9 bases lining up with TRBD2. The J segment lost 5 bases and the V segment lost 0 bases, leaving 6 bases of the junction unmatched. This CDR3 is 15 amino acids long. In germline, CDR1 is SGHRS, CDR2 YFSETQ. DNA of the CDR3: TGCGCCAGCAGCTTGGCCGGGACTAGCATCCACGAGCAGTACTTC. It specifies CASSLAGTSIHEQYF.